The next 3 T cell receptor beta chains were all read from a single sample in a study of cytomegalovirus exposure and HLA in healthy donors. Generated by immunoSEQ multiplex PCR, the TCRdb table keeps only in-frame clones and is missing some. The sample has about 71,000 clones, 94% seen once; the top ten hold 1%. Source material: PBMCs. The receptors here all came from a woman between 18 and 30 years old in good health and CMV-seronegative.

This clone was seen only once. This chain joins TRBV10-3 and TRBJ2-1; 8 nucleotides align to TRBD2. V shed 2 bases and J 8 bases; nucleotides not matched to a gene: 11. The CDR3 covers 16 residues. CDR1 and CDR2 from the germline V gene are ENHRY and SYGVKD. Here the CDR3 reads CAISEQWRGDKDEQFF. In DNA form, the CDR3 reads TGTGCCATCAGTGAGCAGTGGCGGGGGGATAAAGATGAGCAGTTCTTC.

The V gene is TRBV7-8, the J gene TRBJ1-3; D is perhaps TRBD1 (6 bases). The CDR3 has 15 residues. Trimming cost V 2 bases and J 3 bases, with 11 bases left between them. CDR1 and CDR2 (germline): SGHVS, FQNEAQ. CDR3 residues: CASSLSRGGGNTIYF. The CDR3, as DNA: TGTGCCAGCAGCTTATCCAGGGGCGGTGGAAACACCATATATTTT.

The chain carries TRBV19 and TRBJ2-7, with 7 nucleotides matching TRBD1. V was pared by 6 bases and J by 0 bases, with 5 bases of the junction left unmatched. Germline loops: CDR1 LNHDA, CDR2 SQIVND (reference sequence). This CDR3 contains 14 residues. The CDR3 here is CASSVRDSSYEQYF. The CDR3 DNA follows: TGTGCCAGTAGCGTCCGGGACAGCTCCTACGAGCAGTACTTC. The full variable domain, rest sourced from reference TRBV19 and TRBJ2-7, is DGGITQSPKYLFRKEGQNVTLSCEQNLNHDAMYWYRQDPGQGLRLIYYSQIVNDFQKGDIAEGYSVSREKKESFPLTVTSAQKNPTAFYLCASSVRDSSYEQYFGPGTRLTVT.